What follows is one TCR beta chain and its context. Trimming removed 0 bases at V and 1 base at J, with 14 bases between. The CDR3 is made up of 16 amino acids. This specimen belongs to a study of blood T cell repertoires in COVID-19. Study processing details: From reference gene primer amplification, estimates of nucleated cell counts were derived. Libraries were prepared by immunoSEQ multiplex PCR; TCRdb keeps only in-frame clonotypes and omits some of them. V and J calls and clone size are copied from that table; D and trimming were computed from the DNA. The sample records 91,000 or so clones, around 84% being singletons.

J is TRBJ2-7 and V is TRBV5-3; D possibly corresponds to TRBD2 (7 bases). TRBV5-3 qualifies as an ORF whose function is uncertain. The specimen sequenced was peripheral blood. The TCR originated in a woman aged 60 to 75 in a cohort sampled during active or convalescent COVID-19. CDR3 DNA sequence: TGTGCCAGAAGCTTGGCCCTGAGGGGGGGTTCCTACGAGCAGTACTTC. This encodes CARSLALRGGSYEQYF.